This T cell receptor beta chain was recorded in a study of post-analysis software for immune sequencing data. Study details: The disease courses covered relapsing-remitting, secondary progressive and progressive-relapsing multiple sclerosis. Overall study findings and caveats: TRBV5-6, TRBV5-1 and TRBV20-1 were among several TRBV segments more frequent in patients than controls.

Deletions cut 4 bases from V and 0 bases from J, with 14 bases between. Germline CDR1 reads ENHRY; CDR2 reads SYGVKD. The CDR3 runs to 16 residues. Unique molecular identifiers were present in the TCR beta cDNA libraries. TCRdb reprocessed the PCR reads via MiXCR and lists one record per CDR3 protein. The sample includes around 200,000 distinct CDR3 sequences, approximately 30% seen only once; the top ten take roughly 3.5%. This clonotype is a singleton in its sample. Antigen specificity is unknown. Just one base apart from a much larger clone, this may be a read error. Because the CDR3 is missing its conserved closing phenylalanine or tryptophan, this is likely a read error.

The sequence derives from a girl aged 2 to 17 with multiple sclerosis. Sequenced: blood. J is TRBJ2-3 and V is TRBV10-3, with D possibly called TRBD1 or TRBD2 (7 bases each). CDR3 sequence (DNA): TGTGCCATCAGTGGGGAGGGGGCGACTAGCACAGATACGCAGTATTCT. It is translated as CAISGEGATSTDTQYS.